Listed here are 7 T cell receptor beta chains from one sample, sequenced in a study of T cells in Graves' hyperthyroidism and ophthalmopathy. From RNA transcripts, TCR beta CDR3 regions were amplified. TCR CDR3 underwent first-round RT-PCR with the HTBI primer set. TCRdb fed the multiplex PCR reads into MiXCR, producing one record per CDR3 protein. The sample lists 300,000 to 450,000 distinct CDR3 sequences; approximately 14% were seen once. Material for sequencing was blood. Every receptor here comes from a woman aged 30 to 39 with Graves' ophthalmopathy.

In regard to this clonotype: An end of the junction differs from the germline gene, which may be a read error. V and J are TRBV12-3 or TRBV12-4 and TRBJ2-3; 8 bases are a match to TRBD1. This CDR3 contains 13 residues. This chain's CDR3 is CDSRGQGTDTQYF. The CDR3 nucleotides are TGTGACAGCAGAGGACAGGGTACGGATACGCAGTATTTT.

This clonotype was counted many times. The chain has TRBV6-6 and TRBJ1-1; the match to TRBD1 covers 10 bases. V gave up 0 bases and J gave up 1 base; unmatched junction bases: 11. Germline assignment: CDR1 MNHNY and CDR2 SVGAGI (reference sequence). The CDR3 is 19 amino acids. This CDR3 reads CASSYSTRQGAWKNTEAFF. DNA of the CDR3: TGTGCCAGCAGTTACTCGACTCGACAGGGGGCCTGGAAGAACACTGAAGCTTTCTTT.

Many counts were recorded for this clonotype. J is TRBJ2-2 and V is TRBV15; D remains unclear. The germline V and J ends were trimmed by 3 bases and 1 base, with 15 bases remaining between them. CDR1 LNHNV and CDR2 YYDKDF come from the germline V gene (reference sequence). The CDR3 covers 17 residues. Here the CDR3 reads CATSRDVAPLNTGELFF. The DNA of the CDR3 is TGTGCCACCAGCAGGGATGTGGCACCCTTGAACACCGGGGAGCTGTTTTTT.

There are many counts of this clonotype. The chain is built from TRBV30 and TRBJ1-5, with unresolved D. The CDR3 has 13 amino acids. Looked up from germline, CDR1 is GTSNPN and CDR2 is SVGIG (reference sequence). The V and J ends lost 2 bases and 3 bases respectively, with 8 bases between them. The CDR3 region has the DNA TGTGCCTGGAGTCCCAGATTCAATCAGCCCCAGCATTTT. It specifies CAWSPRFNQPQHF.

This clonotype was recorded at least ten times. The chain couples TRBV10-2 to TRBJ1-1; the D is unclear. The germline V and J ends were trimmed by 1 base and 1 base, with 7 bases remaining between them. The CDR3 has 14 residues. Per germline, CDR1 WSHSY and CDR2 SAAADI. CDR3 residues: CASSEFGRNTEAFF. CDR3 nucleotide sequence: TGCGCCAGCAGTGAGTTTGGCAGGAACACTGAAGCTTTCTTT.

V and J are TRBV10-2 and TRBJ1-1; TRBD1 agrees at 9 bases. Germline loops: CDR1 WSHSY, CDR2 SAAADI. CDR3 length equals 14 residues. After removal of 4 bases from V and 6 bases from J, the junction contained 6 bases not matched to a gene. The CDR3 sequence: CASSGEGQGPEAFF. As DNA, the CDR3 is TGCGCCAGCAGTGGGGAGGGACAGGGACCTGAAGCTTTCTTT.

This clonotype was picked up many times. As DNA, the CDR3 is TGTGCCAGCTCACCCTGGAGGAGTGGGGTCGACACCGGGGAGCTGTTTTTT. Encoded protein: CASSPWRSGVDTGELFF. This chain links TRBV18 with TRBJ2-2, with D tentatively TRBD2 (5 bases). The ends were cut back, 3 bases at V and 3 bases at J, with 17 bases in the middle. Germline loops: CDR1 KGHSH, CDR2 LQKENI. The CDR3 consists of 17 residues.